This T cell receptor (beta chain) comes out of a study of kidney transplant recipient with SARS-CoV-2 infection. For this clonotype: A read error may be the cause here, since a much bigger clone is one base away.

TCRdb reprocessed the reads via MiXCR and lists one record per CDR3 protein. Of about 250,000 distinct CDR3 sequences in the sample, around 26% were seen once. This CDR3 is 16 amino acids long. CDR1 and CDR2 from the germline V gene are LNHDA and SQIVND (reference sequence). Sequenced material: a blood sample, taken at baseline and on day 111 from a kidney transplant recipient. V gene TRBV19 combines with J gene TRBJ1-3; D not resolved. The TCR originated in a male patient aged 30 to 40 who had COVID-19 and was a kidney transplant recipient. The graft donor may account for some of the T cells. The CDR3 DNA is TGTGCCAGTAGTATAACGCCACAAGTCTCTGGAAACACCGTATATTTT. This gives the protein CASSITPQVSGNTVYF.